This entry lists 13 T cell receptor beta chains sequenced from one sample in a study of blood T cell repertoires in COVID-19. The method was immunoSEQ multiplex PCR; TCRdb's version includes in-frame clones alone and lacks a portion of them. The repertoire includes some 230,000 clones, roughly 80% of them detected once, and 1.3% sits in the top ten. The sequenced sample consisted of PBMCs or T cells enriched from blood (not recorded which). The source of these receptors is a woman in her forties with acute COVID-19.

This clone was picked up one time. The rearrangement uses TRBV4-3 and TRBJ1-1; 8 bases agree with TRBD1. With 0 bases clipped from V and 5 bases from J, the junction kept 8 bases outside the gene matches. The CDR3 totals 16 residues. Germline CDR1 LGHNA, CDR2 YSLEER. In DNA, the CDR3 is TGCGCCAGCAGCCAAGATCTGCAGGGGGCGAGGACTGAAGCTTTCTTT. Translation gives CASSQDLQGARTEAFF.

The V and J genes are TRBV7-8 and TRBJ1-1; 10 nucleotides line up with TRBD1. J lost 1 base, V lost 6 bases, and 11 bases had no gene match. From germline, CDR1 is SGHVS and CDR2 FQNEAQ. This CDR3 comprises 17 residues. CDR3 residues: CASRPGTGQGSNTEAFF. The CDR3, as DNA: TGTGCCAGCAGACCGGGGACGGGACAGGGGTCGAACACTGAAGCTTTCTTT.

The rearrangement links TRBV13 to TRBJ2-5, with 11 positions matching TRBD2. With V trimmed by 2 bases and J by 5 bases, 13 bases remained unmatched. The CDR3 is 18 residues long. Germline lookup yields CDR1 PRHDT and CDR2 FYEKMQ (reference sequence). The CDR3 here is CASSLPTRTSGRAETQYF. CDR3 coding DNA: TGTGCCAGCAGCTTACCCACTCGAACTAGCGGGAGAGCGGAGACCCAGTACTTC.

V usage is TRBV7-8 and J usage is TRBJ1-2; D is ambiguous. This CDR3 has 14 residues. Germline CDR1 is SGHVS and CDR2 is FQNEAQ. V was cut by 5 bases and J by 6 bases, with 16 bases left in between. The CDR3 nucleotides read TGTGCCAGCAGCCCTATTGCCCCTTTCGATGGCTACACCTTC. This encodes CASSPIAPFDGYTF.

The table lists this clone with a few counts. The CDR3 spells CASSSYPGTERPQHF. The CDR3 DNA sequence: TGTGCCAGTAGTAGTTACCCCGGTACCGAACGGCCCCAGCATTTT. This chain joins TRBV19 and TRBJ1-5; D is unresolved. Between the trimmed V and J ends, which lost 4 bases and 9 bases, there was a span of 19 bases. The CDR3 runs to 15 residues. Per germline, CDR1 LNHDA and CDR2 SQIVND (reference sequence).

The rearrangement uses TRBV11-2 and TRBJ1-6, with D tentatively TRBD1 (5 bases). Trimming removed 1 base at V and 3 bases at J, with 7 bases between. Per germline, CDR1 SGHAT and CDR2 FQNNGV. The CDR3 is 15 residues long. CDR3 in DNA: TGTGCCAGCAGCTTAGGCAGGGACTATAATTCACCCCTCCACTTT. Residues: CASSLGRDYNSPLHF.

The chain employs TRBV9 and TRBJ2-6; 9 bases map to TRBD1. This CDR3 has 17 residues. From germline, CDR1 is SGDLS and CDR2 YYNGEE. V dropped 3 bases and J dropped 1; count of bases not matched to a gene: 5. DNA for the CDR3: TGTGCCAGCAGCGGAAGACAGGGGGGATCTGGGGCCAACGTCCTGACTTTC. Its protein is CASSGRQGGSGANVLTF.

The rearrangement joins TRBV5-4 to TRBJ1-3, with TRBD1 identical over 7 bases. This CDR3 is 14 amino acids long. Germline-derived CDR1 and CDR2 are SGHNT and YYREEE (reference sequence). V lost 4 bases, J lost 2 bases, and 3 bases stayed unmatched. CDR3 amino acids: CASSRGTAGNTIYF. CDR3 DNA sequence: TGTGCCAGCAGCCGGGGGACAGCTGGAAACACCATATATTTT.

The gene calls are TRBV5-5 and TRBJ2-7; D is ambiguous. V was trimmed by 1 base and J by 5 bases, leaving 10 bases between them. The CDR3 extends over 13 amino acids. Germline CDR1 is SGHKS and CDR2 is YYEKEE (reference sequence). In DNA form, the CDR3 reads TGTGCCAGCAGCTTGTTGGCCGCTCACGAGCAGTACTTC. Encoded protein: CASSLLAAHEQYF.

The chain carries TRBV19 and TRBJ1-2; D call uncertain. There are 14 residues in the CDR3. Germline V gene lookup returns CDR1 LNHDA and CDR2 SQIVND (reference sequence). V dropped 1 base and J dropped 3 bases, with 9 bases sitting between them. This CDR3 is CASSIGAPHYGYTF. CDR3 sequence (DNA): TGTGCCAGTAGTATAGGGGCGCCTCACTATGGCTACACCTTC.

CDR3 sequence: CATSEWENIQYF. In DNA, the CDR3 is TGTGCCACCTCGGAGTGGGAAAACATTCAGTACTTC. The chain has TRBV7-8 and TRBJ2-4; the D is unclear. The CDR3 covers 12 residues. Germline V gene lookup returns CDR1 SGHVS and CDR2 FQNEAQ. V gave up 10 bases and J gave up 5 bases, with 12 bases separating them.

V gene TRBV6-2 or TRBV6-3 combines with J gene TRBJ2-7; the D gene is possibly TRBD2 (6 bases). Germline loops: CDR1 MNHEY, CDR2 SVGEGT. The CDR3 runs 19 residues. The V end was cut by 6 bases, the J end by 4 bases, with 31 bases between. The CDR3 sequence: CASRPRDSLFGTLYYEQYF. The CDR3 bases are TGTGCCAGCAGGCCTCGGGACTCCCTTTTCGGCACCCTCTATTACGAGCAGTACTTC.

The CDR3 here is CASSHSTSGIGNEQFF. The CDR3 DNA follows: TGTGCCAGCAGCCACTCGACTAGCGGGATAGGGAATGAGCAGTTCTTC. The chain carries TRBV3-1 (or the pseudogene TRBV3-2) and TRBJ2-1; 11 bases agree with TRBD2. The V segment lost 3 bases and the J segment 7 bases; nucleotides outside the gene matches: 8. The CDR3 has 16 amino acids. Germline CDR1 and CDR2: LGHDT and YNNKEL (reference sequence).